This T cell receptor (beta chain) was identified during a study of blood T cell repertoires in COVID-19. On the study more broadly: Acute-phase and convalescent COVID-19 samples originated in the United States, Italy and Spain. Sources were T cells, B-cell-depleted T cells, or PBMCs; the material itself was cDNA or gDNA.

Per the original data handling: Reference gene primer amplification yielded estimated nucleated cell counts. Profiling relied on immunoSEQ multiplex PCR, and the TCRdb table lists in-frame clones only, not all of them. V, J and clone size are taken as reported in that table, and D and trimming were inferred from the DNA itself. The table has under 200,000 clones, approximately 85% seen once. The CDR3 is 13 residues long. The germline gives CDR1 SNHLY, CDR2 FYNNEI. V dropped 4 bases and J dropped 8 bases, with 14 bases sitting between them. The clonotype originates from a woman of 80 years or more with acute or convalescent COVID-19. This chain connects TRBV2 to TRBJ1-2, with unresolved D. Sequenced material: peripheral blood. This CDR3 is CASSAYPSYGYTF. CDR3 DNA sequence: TGTGCCAGCAGTGCCTACCCCTCATACGGCTACACCTTC.